This record concerns one T cell receptor beta chain sequence. This receptor's antigen is unknown. Within one base of it there is no much larger clone, and no base qualities were kept. The record originates from a study of blood T cell repertoires in COVID-19 (dated by TCRdb to the early 2020s). Study-level background: The collaborator samples originated in the United States, Italy and Spain and spanned the acute and convalescent phases of COVID-19. The prospective study material was composed of cDNA or gDNA derived from T cells, B-cell-depleted T cells, or PBMCs. Subjects who had been exposed to COVID-19, were actively infected with it, or had recovered from it provided the deeply sampled blood TCRbeta repertoires that made up the dataset. A freely available public database, intended as a resource for researchers studying the immune response to SARS-CoV-2, is where the repertoires were released. Samples came from the ongoing ImmuneRACE study (first 160 participants) plus 1,254 subjects from 6 global collaborators. Sample metadata almost always included a de-identified subject ID, COVID-19 status, age in years and sex. Where HLA class I and class II types were available, the types were taken from metadata supplied by the sample provider, not from assay-based typing.

Each collaborating institution followed its own protocols to collect whole blood in K2EDTA tubes. For TCRbeta analysis, collaborators shipped samples in one of three forms: frozen whole blood, isolated PBMCs, or DNA extracted from either of those sample types. Including the terminal cysteine and phenylalanine, the CDR3 comprises 14 residues. The only DNA kept is the CDR3, 42 bases in frame from the first base. V is clipped by 4 bases and J by 6 bases, and the sequence between their germline boundaries is 15 bases long. CDR1 and CDR2, per the germline V gene, are SQVTM and ANQGSEA. TCRbeta CDR3 regions were amplified from genomic DNA using the immunoSEQ Assay, a bias-controlled multiplex PCR. Under the source paper's analysis protocol: Within the assay, amplification of reference gene primers was used to estimate how many nucleated cells each sample contained. To quantify the absolute abundance of each unique TCRbeta CDR3 rearrangement, sequence reads were collapsed and filtered. For each sample, productive Simpson clonality was calculated as the square root of Simpson's diversity index across productive rearrangements. Entries here come from immuneACCESS through TCRdb and include only in-frame sequences with V and J called. Some clones fail to appear in such tables; in the studies checked, an unresolved V gene covers under half of the shortfall, and the cause of the remainder is unknown. The V and J calls and clone size were taken over from that table, and D and trimming were inferred from the DNA. This sample comprises 150,000 to 180,000 clones, under 95% of them detected only once. About 0.55% of the sample lies in the top ten.

Results the study describes overall, beyond this receptor: The quantity of clinical and demographic metadata differed by source and by participant and was supplied without curation.

The receptor's source is a man aged 50 or older with acute or convalescent COVID-19. The sample comprised peripheral blood. The V gene is TRBV29-1 and the J gene is TRBJ1-4; the D segment could be TRBD1, given 6 matching bases. The CDR3 reads as follows: CSVGGGGSDEKLFF. The bases are TGCAGCGTTGGAGGGGGAGGGTCGGATGAAAAACTGTTTTTT.